This T cell receptor beta chain was captured in a study of a mutant IDH1 vaccine in newly diagnosed glioma. Study summary: All eight of the vaccinations patients received fell in weeks 1, 3, 5, 7, 11, 15, 19 and 23. Following radiotherapy alone, or alongside temozolomide cycles, vaccination was started after an interval of 4-6 weeks. Every participant had undergone radiotherapy, temozolomide, or both before, and most underwent both. Study-level results: Apparently, pseudoprogression bore no relation to changes among the top peripheral T cell clonotypes.

Of note for this clone: Its antigen is currently unknown.

There are 15 residues in the CDR3. Germline V gene lookup returns CDR1 SGHTA and CDR2 FQGNSA. After removal of 1 base from V and 4 bases from J, the junction contained 3 bases not matched to a gene. Sample time point: week 23, last vaccination. It was 300 ug of mutant IDH1 20-mer peptide that made up each vaccine dose, given with topical imiquimod. Sequencing used immunoSEQ multiplex PCR; TCRdb keeps in-frame clones, though not all of them. Altogether about 86,000 clones are present, almost 85% being singletons, with the ten largest covering approximately 2.1%. The source of this sequence is a man younger than 45 with glioma. Some clones in this sample may be carry-over from other donors' samples. The sample consisted of PBMCs, taken from a glioma patient whose treatment included an IDH1 peptide vaccine. The J gene is TRBJ2-3, the V gene TRBV7-2; 9 positions match TRBD2. The CDR3 DNA reads TGTGCCAGCAGCTTAGGGCGGGGGGGTGCAGATACGCAGTATTTT. Amino acids: CASSLGRGGADTQYF.